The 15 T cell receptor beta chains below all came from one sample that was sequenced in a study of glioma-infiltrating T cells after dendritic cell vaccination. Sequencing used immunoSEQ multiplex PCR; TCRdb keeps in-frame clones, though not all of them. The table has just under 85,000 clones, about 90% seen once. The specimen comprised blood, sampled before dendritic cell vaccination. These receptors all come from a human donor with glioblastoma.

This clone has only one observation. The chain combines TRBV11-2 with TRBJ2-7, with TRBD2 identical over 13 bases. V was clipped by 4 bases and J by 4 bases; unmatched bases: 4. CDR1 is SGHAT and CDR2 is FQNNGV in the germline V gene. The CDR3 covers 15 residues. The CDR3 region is CASSSQTSGRYEQYF. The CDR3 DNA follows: TGTGCCAGCAGCTCCCAGACTAGCGGGAGGTACGAGCAGTACTTC. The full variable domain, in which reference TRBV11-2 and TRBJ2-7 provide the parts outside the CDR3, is EAGVAQSPRYKIIEKRQSVAFWCNPISGHATLYWYQQILGQGPKLLIQFQNNGVVDDSQLPKDRFSAERLKGVDSTLKIQPAKLEDSAVYLCASSSQTSGRYEQYFGPGTRLTVT.

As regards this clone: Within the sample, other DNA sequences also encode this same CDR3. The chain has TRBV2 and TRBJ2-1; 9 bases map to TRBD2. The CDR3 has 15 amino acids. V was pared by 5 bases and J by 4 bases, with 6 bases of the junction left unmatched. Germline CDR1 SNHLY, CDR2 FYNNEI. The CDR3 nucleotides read TGTGCCAGCAGTCTTAGCGGGAGAGCTTACAATGAGCAGTTCTTC. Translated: CASSLSGRAYNEQFF.

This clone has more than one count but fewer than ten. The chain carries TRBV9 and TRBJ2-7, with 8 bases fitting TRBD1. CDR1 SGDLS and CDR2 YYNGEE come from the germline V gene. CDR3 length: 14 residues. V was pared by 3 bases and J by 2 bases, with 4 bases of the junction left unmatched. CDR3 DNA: TGTGCCAGCAGCGAATGGGACAGGCCCTACGAGCAGTACTTC. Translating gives CASSEWDRPYEQYF. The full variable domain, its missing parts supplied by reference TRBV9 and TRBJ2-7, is DSGVTQTPKHLITATGQRVTLRCSPRSGDLSVYWYQQSLDQGLQFLIQYYNGEERAKGNILERFSAQQFPDLHSELNLSSLELGDSALYFCASSEWDRPYEQYFGPGTRLTVT.

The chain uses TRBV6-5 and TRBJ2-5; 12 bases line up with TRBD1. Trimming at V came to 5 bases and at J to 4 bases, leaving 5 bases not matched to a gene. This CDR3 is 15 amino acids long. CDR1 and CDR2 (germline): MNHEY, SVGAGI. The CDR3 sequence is CASSRDRGHPETQYF. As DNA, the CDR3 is TGTGCCAGCAGTCGGGACAGGGGGCATCCAGAGACCCAGTACTTC.

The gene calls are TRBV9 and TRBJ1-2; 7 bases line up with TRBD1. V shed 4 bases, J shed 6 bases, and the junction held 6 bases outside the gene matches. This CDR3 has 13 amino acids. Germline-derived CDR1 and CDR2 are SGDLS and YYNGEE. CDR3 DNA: TGTGCCAGCAGCTTCGACAGGGAACATGGCTACACCTTC. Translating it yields CASSFDREHGYTF.

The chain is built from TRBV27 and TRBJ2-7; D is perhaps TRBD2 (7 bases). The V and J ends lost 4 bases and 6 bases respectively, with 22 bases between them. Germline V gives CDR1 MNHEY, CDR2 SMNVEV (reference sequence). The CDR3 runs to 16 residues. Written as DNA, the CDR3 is TGTGCCAGCAGTTCCCTTGTGGGAGGGGGGATGAGCGAGCAGTACTTC. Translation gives CASSSLVGGGMSEQYF.

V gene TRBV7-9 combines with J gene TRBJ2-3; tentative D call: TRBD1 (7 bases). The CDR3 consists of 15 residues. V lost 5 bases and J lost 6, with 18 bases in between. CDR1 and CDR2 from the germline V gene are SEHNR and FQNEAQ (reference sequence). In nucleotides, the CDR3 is TGTGCCAGCAGCCATTCCGACAGGGCGGGGGATACGCAGTATTTT. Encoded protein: CASSHSDRAGDTQYF.

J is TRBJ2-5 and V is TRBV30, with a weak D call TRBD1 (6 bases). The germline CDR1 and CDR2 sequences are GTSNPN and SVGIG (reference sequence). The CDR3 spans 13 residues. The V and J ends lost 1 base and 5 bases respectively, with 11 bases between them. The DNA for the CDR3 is TGTGCCTGGAGTGGTGGGACACCCGAGACCCAGTACTTC. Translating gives CAWSGGTPETQYF.

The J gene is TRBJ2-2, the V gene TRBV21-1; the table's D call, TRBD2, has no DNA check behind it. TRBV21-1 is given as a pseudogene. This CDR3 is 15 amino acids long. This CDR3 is CASSKGSVDTGELFF. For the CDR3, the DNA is TGTGCCAGCAGCAAAGGTAGCGTTGACACCGGGGAGCTGTTTTTT.

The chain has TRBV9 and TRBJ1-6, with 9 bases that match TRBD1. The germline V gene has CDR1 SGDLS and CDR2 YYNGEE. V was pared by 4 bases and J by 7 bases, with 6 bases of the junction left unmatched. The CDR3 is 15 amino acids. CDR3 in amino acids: CASSRDRVGNSPLHF. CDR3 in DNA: TGTGCCAGCAGCCGGGACAGGGTAGGCAATTCACCCCTCCACTTT.

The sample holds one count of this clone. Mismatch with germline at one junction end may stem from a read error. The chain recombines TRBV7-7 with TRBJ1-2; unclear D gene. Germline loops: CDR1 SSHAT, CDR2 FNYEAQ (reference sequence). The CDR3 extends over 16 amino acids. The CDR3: CASSLILSWPNYGYTF. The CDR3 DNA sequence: TGTGCTAGCAGCTTGATTCTCTCCTGGCCTAACTATGGCTACACCTTC. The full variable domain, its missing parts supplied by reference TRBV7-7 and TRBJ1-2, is GAGVSQSPRYKVTKRGQDVTLRCDPISSHATLYWYQQALGQGPEFLTYFNYEAQPDKSGLPSDRFSAERPEGSISTLTIQRTEQRDSAMYRCASSLILSWPNYGYTFGSGTRLTVV.

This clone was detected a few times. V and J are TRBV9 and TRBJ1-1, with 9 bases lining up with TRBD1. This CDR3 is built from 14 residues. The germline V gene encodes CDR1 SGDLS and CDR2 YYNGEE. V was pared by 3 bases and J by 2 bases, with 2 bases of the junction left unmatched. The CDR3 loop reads CASSETGGNTEAFF. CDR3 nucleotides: TGTGCCAGCAGCGAGACAGGGGGAAACACTGAAGCTTTCTTT.

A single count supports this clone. CDR3 residues: CASKTGGANTEAFF. CDR3 nucleotides: TGTGCCAGCAAAACGGGGGGGGCGAACACTGAAGCTTTCTTT. The chain recombines TRBV2 with TRBJ1-1, with D maybe TRBD1 (6 bases). Germline V gives CDR1 SNHLY, CDR2 FYNNEI. Trimming pared 7 bases from V and 1 base from J, leaving 13 bases between. This CDR3 contains 14 residues.

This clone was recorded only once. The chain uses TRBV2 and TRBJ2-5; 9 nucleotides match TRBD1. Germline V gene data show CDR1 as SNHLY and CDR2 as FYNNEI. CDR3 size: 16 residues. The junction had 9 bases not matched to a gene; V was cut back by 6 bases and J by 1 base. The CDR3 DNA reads TGTGCCAGCAGCGCGGGCGGACAGGGGCGCCAAGAGACCCAGTACTTC. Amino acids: CASSAGGQGRQETQYF. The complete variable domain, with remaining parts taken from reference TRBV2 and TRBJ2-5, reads EPEVTQTPSHQVTQMGQEVILRCVPISNHLYFYWYRQILGQKVEFLVSFYNNEISEKSEIFDDQFSVERPDGSNFTLKIRSTKLEDSAMYFCASSAGGQGRQETQYFGPGTRLLVL.

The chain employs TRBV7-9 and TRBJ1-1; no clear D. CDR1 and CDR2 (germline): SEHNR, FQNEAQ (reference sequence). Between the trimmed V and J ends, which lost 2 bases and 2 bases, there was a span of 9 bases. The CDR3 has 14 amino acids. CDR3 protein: CASSLTTGNTEAFF. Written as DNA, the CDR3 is TGTGCCAGCAGCTTAACAACGGGAAACACTGAAGCTTTCTTT.